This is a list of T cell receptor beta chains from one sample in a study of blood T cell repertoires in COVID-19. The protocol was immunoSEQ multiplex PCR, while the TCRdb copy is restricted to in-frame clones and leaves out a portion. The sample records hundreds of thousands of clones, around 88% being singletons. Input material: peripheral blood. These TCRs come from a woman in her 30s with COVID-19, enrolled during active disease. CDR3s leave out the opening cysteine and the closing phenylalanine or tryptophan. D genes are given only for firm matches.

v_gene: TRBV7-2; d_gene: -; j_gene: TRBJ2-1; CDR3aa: ASYLYVDYNNEQF
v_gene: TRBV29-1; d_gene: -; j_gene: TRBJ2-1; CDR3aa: SVDSLAVNEQF
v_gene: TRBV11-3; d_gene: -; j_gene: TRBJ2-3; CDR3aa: ASSLGGGVAGTTQY
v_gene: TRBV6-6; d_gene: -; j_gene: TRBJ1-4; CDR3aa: ASSPGATNEKLF
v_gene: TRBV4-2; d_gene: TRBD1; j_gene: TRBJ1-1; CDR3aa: ASSQESDRGYDEAF
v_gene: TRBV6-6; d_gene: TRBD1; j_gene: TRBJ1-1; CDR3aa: ASRAGGLNTEAF
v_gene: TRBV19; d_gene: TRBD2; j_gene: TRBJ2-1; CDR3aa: ASTGTSGSREQF
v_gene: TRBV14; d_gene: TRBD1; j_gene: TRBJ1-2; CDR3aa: ASSQDRTGRYGYT
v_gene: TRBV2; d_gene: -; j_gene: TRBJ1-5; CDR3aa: ASDFSEDQPQH
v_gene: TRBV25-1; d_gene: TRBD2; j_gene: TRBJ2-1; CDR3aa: ASSEGGSTSWEQF
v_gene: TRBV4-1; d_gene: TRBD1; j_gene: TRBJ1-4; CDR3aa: ASSQTYRGWGTNEKLF
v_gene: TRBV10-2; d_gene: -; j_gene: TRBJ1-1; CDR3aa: ASRQNRENTEAF
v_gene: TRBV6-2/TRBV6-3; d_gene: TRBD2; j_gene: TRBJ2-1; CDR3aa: ASSYTRNSGSFYNEQF
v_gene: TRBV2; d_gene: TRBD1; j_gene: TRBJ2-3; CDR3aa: ASGGTGWNTDTQY
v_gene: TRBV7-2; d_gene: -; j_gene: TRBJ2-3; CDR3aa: ASSLDGSGNTDTQY
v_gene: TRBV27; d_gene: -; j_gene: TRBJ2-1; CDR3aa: ASSIGGNEQF
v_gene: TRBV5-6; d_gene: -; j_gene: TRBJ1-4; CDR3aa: ASSEGNDEKLF
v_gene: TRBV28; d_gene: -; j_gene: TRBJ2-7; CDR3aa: ASSPRGYEQY
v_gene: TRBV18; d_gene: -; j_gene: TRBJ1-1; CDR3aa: ASSREQGNTEAF
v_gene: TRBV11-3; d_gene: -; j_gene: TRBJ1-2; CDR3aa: ASSPSDRERGYT
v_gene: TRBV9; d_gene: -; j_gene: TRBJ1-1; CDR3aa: ASSVGELGQVDTEAF
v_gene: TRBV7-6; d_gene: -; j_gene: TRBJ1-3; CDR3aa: ASSLGQGLSGNTIY
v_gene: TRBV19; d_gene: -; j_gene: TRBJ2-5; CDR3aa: ATGTAAGETQY
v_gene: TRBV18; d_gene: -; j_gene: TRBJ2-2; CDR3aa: ASSPREAGELF
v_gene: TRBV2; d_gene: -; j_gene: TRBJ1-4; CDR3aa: ASSVMGAMTNEKLF
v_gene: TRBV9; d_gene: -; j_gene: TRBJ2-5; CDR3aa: ASSADSGTYQETQY
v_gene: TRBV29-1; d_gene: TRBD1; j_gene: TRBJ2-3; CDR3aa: SVNSGTATGTDTQY
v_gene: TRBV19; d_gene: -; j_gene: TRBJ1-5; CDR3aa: ASSIGAGARNQPQH
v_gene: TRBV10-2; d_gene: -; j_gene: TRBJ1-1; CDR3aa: ASSETLRVQNEAF
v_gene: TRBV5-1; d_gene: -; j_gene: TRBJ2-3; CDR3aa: ASSFSRESLTGDTQY
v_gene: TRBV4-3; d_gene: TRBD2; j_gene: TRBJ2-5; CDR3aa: ASSQNMPAGGQETQY
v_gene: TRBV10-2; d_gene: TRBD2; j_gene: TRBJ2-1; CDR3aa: ASRWFGLAGVWEQF
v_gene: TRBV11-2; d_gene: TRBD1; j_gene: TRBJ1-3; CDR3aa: ASSTGTGPGNTIY
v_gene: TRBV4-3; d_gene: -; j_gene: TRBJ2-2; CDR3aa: ASSQEAGLAKYTGELF
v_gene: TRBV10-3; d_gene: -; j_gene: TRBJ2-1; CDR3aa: AISTDPNNEQF
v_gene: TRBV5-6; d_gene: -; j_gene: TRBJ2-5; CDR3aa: ASSPGWGLETQY
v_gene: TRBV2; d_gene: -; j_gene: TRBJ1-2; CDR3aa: ASSVDRHYGYT
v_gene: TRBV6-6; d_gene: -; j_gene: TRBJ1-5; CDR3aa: ASSYSIVTDLQPQH
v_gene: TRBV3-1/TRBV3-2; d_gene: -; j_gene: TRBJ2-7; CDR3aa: ASSHRGAGEQY
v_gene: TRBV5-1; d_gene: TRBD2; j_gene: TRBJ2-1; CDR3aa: ASSLASAGGPGGQF
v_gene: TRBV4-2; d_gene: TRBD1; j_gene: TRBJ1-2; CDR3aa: ASSQDLGGQGYGYT
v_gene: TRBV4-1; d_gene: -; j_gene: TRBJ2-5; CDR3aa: ASSETALETQY
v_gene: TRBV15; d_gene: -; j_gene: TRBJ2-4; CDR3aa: ATSRKGGGRFVSLAKNIQY
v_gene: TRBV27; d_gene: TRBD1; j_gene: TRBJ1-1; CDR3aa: ASRIQGVAEAF
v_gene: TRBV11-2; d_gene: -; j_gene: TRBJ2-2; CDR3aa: ASSLDGGWTGELF
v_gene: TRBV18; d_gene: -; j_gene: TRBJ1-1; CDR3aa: ASERGENTEAF
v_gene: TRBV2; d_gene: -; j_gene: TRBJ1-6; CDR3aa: ASSVPLGPDSPLH
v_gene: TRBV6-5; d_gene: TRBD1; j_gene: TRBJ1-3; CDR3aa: ASSPGQAGNTIY
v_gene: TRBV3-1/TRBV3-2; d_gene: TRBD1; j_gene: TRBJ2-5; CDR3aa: ASSRRLDRAETQY
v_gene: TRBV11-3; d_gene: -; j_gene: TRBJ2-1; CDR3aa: ASSLWRDSYNEQF
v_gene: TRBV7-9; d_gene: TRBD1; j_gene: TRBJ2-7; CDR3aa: ASRNGQGAYEQY
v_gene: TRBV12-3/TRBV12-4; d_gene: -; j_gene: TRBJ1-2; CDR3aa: ASSPYVHGYT
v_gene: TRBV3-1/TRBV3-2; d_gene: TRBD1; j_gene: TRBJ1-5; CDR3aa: ASSQRQGESQPQH
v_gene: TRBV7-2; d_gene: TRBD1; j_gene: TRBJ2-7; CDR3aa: ASSFPGTGAYEQY
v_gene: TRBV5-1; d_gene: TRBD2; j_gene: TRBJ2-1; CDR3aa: ASSRTSGNNEQF
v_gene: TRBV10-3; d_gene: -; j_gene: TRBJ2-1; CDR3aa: AISVLTSSYNEQF
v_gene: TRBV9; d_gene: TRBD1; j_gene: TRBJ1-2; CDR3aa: ASSHAGQNGYT
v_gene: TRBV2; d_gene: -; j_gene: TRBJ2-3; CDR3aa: ASSVGQGTIAGGTDTQY
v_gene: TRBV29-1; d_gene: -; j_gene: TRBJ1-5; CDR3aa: SVAEWAGGDQPQH
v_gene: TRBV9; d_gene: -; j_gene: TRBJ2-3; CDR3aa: ASGSGGGITDTQY